A single sample gave rise to the 9 T cell receptor beta chains below, sequenced in a study of shared clonotypes between healthy human individuals. Some clones are missing from TCRdb's copy, which holds only in-frame ones; the method was immunoSEQ multiplex PCR. The sample carries approximately 980,000 clones, more than 75% recorded once. Source material: memory CD4+ T cells sorted from blood. Specified subset: CD45RA-negative fraction. The receptors were gathered from a man aged 18 to 35 in good health.

The chain couples TRBV7-2 to TRBJ2-1; TRBD2 matches at 11 bases. V gave up 7 bases and J gave up 6 bases; unmatched junction bases: 11. The CDR3 runs to 16 residues. Looked up from germline, CDR1 is SGHTA and CDR2 is FQGNSA. The CDR3 DNA follows: TGTGCCAGCACATTATTTACTAGCGGGGGTCTCAATGAGCAGTTCTTC. Protein sequence: CASTLFTSGGLNEQFF.

This clone was counted only a few times. The sample has other DNA sequences that encode this CDR3 too. The chain links TRBV7-9 to TRBJ1-5; D is uncertain. CDR1 and CDR2 (germline): SEHNR, FQNEAQ (reference sequence). The V and J ends lost 5 bases and 0 bases respectively, with 5 bases between them. The CDR3 is made up of 13 amino acids. CDR3 loop: CASSGYSNQPQHF. In DNA form, the CDR3 reads TGTGCCAGCAGCGGTTATAGCAATCAGCCCCAGCATTTT.

The chain is built from TRBV20-1 and TRBJ1-2, with 7 bases aligning to TRBD1. The length of the CDR3 is 11 residues. Germline loops: CDR1 DFQATT, CDR2 SNEGSKA (reference sequence). J lost 4 bases, V lost 6 bases, and 2 bases had no gene match. CDR3 residues: CSAYRGYGYTF. The CDR3 DNA reads as TGCAGTGCGTACAGGGGCTATGGCTACACCTTC.

This chain links TRBV4-3 with TRBJ2-3; D might be TRBD1 or TRBD2, each matching 7 bases. Per germline, CDR1 LGHNA and CDR2 YSLEER. V lost 0 bases, J lost 1 base, and 17 bases lay in between. The CDR3 has 18 residues. The CDR3 bases are TGCGCCAGCAGCCAAGAAGCGGGACAGAGGGTAGGCACAGATACGCAGTATTTT. It encodes CASSQEAGQRVGTDTQYF.

The rearrangement joins TRBV2 to TRBJ2-7; D is possibly TRBD2 (5 bases). V was shortened by 2 bases and J by 7 bases, with 6 bases between the two germline ends. Germline V gene sequence: CDR1 SNHLY, CDR2 FYNNEI. This CDR3 contains 11 residues. Here the CDR3 reads CASSETGEQYF. The CDR3 DNA follows: TGTGCCAGCAGTGAAACGGGAGAGCAGTACTTC. The complete variable domain, with remaining parts taken from reference TRBV2 and TRBJ2-7, reads EPEVTQTPSHQVTQMGQEVILRCVPISNHLYFYWYRQILGQKVEFLVSFYNNEISEKSEIFDDQFSVERPDGSNFTLKIRSTKLEDSAMYFCASSETGEQYFGPGTRLTVT.

Concerning this clone itself: The sample has other DNA sequences that encode this CDR3 too. The chain employs TRBV19 and TRBJ1-2; no reliable D call. Germline lookup yields CDR1 LNHDA and CDR2 SQIVND (reference sequence). Trimming cost V 0 bases and J 8 bases, with 13 bases left between them. The CDR3 is 14 amino acids. This CDR3 is CASSIEGPSRGYTF. The DNA for the CDR3 is TGTGCCAGTAGTATAGAAGGGCCTTCTAGAGGCTACACCTTC.

A note on this clone: Mismatch with germline at one junction end may stem from a read error. The rearrangement uses TRBV7-7 and TRBJ2-5, with D possibly being TRBD2 (6 bases). Germline CDR1 is SSHAT and CDR2 is FNYEAQ (reference sequence). CDR3 length: 13 residues. CDR3 bases: TGTGCTAGCAGCCCTGGACTATTCGAGACCCAGTACTTC. Its protein is CASSPGLFETQYF.

As DNA, the CDR3 is TGTGCCAGCAGCTTAGGGGCTAGCGGGAGTGGACAAGAGACCCAGTACTTC. This translates into CASSLGASGSGQETQYF. The gene calls are TRBV7-2 and TRBJ2-5; 10 bases align to TRBD2. Losses at the gene ends were 1 base for V and 2 bases for J; bases not matched to a gene: 7. The CDR3 sequence is 17 residues long. Germline lookup yields CDR1 SGHTA and CDR2 FQGNSA. Filled out from reference TRBV7-2 and TRBJ2-5, the complete variable domain reads GAGVSQSPSNKVTEKGKDVELRCDPISGHTALYWYRQSLGQGLEFLIYFQGNSAPDKSGLPSDRFSAERTGGSVSTLTIQRTQQEDSAVYLCASSLGASGSGQETQYFGPGTRLLVL.

The J gene is TRBJ2-5, the V gene TRBV14; D might be TRBD2 (6 bases). Germline V gene lookup returns CDR1 SGHDN and CDR2 FVKESK. The CDR3 is 14 residues long. Between the trimmed V and J ends, which lost 2 bases and 5 bases, there was a span of 12 bases. CDR3 amino acids: CASSQIGGSETQYF. The CDR3 nucleotides are TGTGCCAGCAGCCAAATCGGGGGTAGCGAGACCCAGTACTTC.